One sample yielded the 26 T cell receptor beta chains listed below, sequenced in a study of Ad26.COV2.S vaccination and SARS-CoV-2 variants. Libraries were prepared by immunoSEQ multiplex PCR; TCRdb keeps only in-frame clonotypes and omits some of them. The data contain approximately 460,000 clones, roughly 87% of them seen just once; the ten biggest clones take up 1.5% to 2%. Treatment: some 20 received Ad26.COV2.S at low or high dose, single or two shots; about 5 received placebo; per-sample allocation not given. After the first vaccine or placebo injection, samples were drawn on day 63. The specimen was peripheral blood, collected in a trial of Ad26.COV2.S vaccine versus placebo. These receptors were obtained from a person aged 18 to 59 who received the Ad26.COV2.S COVID-19 vaccine or a placebo.

Written as DNA, the CDR3 is TGTGCCAGCATTCGAACACAGGGATTCACTGAAGCTTTCTTT. Translation gives CASIRTQGFTEAFF. This chain links TRBV6-5 with TRBJ1-1, with TRBD1 as a possible D gene (6 bases). The CDR3 has 14 residues. V was cut by 7 bases and J by 4 bases, with 16 bases left in between. Germline V gene lookup returns CDR1 MNHEY and CDR2 SVGAGI.

This CDR3 is CASGLGSTEAFF. The CDR3, as DNA: TGTGCTAGTGGTTTGGGGAGCACTGAAGCTTTCTTT. V gene TRBV12-5 combines with J gene TRBJ1-1, with no clear D. Trimming cost V 1 base and J 4 bases, with 4 bases left between them. This CDR3 contains 12 residues. CDR1 and CDR2 from the germline V gene are LGHNT and FRNRAP.

CDR3 nucleotides: TGTGCCAGCAGTGACAGGGCCAATACTAACTATGGCTACACCTTC. Its protein product is CASSDRANTNYGYTF. The chain links TRBV25-1 to TRBJ1-2; a possible D gene is TRBD1 (5 bases). The CDR3 has 15 amino acids. The V and J ends lost 3 bases and 0 bases respectively, with 11 bases between them. Germline V CDR1 and CDR2: MGHDK, SYGVNS.

V is TRBV6-5 and J is TRBJ2-1, with D tentatively TRBD2 (6 bases). The CDR3 is made up of 15 amino acids. CDR1 and CDR2 (germline): MNHEY, SVGAGI. Trimming cost V 3 bases and J 4 bases, with 13 bases left between them. In DNA, the CDR3 is TGTGCCAGCAGTTATCGGGGGAGTAGGTACAATGAGCAGTTCTTC. This encodes CASSYRGSRYNEQFF.

The J gene is TRBJ1-6, the V gene TRBV9, with 7 bases matching TRBD1. CDR1 is SGDLS and CDR2 is YYNGEE in the germline V gene. Germline trimming cut 3 bases from V and 5 bases from J; bases unmatched to any gene: 2. The CDR3 contains 14 residues. The CDR3 nucleotides read TGTGCCAGCAGCGCGACAGGGAATAATTCACCCCTCCACTTT. Protein product: CASSATGNNSPLHF.

The chain carries TRBV27 and TRBJ1-6; TRBD1 is a possible D gene (6 bases). CDR1 and CDR2 (germline): MNHEY, SMNVEV (reference sequence). This CDR3 has 17 amino acids. Trimming removed 3 bases from V and 7 bases from J, with 19 bases in between. The CDR3 sequence: CASSFAGQLLGNSPLHF. In DNA form, the CDR3 reads TGTGCCAGCAGTTTTGCCGGACAGCTTCTTGGCAATTCACCCCTCCACTTT.

This chain joins TRBV27 and TRBJ2-2; D could derive from TRBD1 or TRBD2 (6 bases each). The CDR3 runs 15 residues. The germline CDR1 and CDR2 sequences are MNHEY and SMNVEV (reference sequence). V was cut by 2 bases and J by 4 bases, with 11 bases left in between. The CDR3 region has the DNA TGTGCCAGCAGTTTAGGGGGGCGAGGCACCGGGGAGCTGTTTTTT. Encoded protein: CASSLGGRGTGELFF.

This clone turned up a few times. The J gene is TRBJ1-2, the V gene TRBV9, with D uncertain. V shed 3 bases and J shed 4 bases, with 10 bases lying between them. The CDR3 length is 13 residues. CDR1 and CDR2 (germline): SGDLS, YYNGEE. This CDR3 is CASSAAGVYGYTF. CDR3 coding DNA: TGTGCCAGCAGCGCTGCGGGAGTCTATGGCTACACCTTC. Variable domain in full (rest from reference TRBV9 and TRBJ1-2): DSGVTQTPKHLITATGQRVTLRCSPRSGDLSVYWYQQSLDQGLQFLIQYYNGEERAKGNILERFSAQQFPDLHSELNLSSLELGDSALYFCASSAAGVYGYTFGSGTRLTVV.

The chain links TRBV2 to TRBJ2-5; TRBD1 matches 7 bases. In germline, CDR1 is SNHLY, CDR2 FYNNEI. The ends lost 1 base at V and 4 bases at J; junction bases unmatched: 6. The CDR3 spans 15 residues. In nucleotides, the CDR3 is TGTGCCAGCAGTGAAGACAGGGGATTAGGAGAGACCCAGTACTTC. The encoded protein is CASSEDRGLGETQYF.

The rearrangement uses TRBV6-5 and TRBJ1-5; 7 bases are shared with TRBD1. Germline-derived CDR1 and CDR2 are MNHEY and SVGAGI. Germline trimming cut 6 bases from V and 11 bases from J; bases unmatched to any gene: 16. The CDR3 is 15 residues long. In DNA form, the CDR3 reads TGTGCCAGCAGGAGGGACAGCGGGTCTAAGGGGGCCCAGCATTTT. This sequence encodes CASRRDSGSKGAQHF.

J is TRBJ1-2 and V is TRBV19; a weak D match, TRBD1 (5 bases). The CDR3 is 13 amino acids. CDR1 is LNHDA, CDR2 SQIVND, per germline (reference sequence). V lost 3 bases to trimming and J lost 5 bases, with 10 bases between them. The CDR3 sequence: CASSIDSLYGYTF. CDR3 coding DNA: TGTGCCAGTAGTATCGACAGTCTATATGGCTACACCTTC. Combining the CDR3 with reference TRBV19 and TRBJ1-2 gives the whole variable domain DGGITQSPKYLFRKEGQNVTLSCEQNLNHDAMYWYRQDPGQGLRLIYYSQIVNDFQKGDIAEGYSVSREKKESFPLTVTSAQKNPTAFYLCASSIDSLYGYTFGSGTRLTVV.

The J gene is TRBJ1-1, the V gene TRBV28, with D perhaps TRBD1 (5 bases). CDR3 length: 12 residues. Trimming took 8 bases from V and 4 from J, leaving 11 bases between them. CDR1 and CDR2 (germline): MDHEN, SYDVKM. CDR3 in amino acids: CASSSRVTEAFF. Here the CDR3 DNA reads TGTGCCAGCTCCTCCAGGGTCACTGAAGCTTTCTTT.

The chain joins TRBV30 to TRBJ1-6, with 9 positions matching TRBD1. Germline loops: CDR1 GTSNPN, CDR2 SVGIG (reference sequence). After removal of 5 bases from V and 7 bases from J, the junction contained 6 bases not matched to a gene. The CDR3 covers 14 residues. The CDR3 DNA reads as TGTGCCTGGGCCTTGGGACAGGGCAATTCACCCCTCCACTTT. It translates to CAWALGQGNSPLHF. Based on the CDR3 plus reference TRBV30 and TRBJ1-6, the full variable domain is SQTIHQWPATLVQPVGSPLSLECTVEGTSNPNLYWYRQAAGRGLQLLFYSVGIGQISSEVPQNLSASRPQDRQFILSSKKLLLSDSGFYLCAWALGQGNSPLHFGNGTRLTVT.

This clone was seen once. V and J are TRBV27 and TRBJ1-1; 8 positions match TRBD1. J gave up 0 bases and V 1 base, and 4 bases lay outside the gene matches. The germline V gene has CDR1 MNHEY and CDR2 SMNVEV (reference sequence). The CDR3 runs to 16 residues. The CDR3 protein is CASSLWAGGLNTEAFF. The CDR3, as DNA: TGTGCCAGCAGTTTATGGGCAGGGGGCCTGAACACTGAAGCTTTCTTT.

This chain links TRBV10-3 with TRBJ2-1; D unresolved. This CDR3 has 13 residues. The germline CDR1 and CDR2 sequences are ENHRY and SYGVKD. With 6 bases removed from V and 6 bases from J, the gap between germline ends came to 12 bases. The CDR3 nucleotides read TGTGCCATCAGCGTTACCTCGACCAATGAGCAGTTCTTC. Protein sequence: CAISVTSTNEQFF.

J is TRBJ1-5 and V is TRBV12-3 or TRBV12-4; D is unresolved. Trimming pared 9 bases from V and 3 bases from J, leaving 12 bases between. CDR3 length equals 13 residues. In DNA form, the CDR3 reads TGTGCCAGTTCGGTGGAGAACAATCAGCCCCAGCATTTT. As protein: CASSVENNQPQHF.

The rearrangement links TRBV11-2 to TRBJ2-1, with a tentative D call TRBD2 (5 bases). There are 16 residues in the CDR3. Germline values: CDR1 SGHAT, CDR2 FQNNGV. Deletions cut 0 bases from V and 6 bases from J, with 15 bases between. The CDR3 DNA reads TGTGCCAGCAGCTTAGATCTAGCCGGAGGTATCAATGAGCAGTTCTTC. This translates into CASSLDLAGGINEQFF.

V is TRBV9 and J is TRBJ2-1; 14 bases line up with TRBD2. This CDR3 region has 14 residues. CDR1 is SGDLS and CDR2 is YYNGEE in the germline V gene. V dropped 3 bases and J dropped 8; count of bases not matched to a gene: 1. CDR3 region: CASSGGLAGDEQFF. As DNA, the CDR3 is TGTGCCAGCAGCGGGGGACTAGCGGGAGATGAGCAGTTCTTC.

The chain has TRBV27 and TRBJ1-4, with 7 nucleotides matching TRBD1. Trimming took 4 bases from V and 6 from J; bases not matched to a gene: 14. The germline V gene encodes CDR1 MNHEY and CDR2 SMNVEV (reference sequence). The CDR3 totals 17 residues. The CDR3 sequence: CASSSVQRAGGDEKLFF. CDR3 nucleotide sequence: TGTGCCAGCAGTTCGGTACAACGCGCAGGGGGTGATGAAAAACTGTTTTTT.

The chain combines TRBV10-3 with TRBJ1-2; D not resolved. Trimming shortened V by 3 bases and J by 5 bases, and 7 bases separated the two germline ends. CDR3 length equals 12 residues. CDR1 ENHRY and CDR2 SYGVKD come from the germline V gene. The CDR3 is CAISDQSYGYTF. The CDR3 DNA sequence: TGTGCCATCAGTGATCAGTCTTATGGCTACACCTTC.

DNA of the CDR3: TGTGCCAGCAGACGTGTTACTAGCGAATCCTACGAGCAGTACTTC. Its translation is CASRRVTSESYEQYF. The genes are TRBV7-9 and TRBJ2-7; 7 bases match TRBD2. Unmatched junction bases numbered 9, after V lost 6 bases and J lost 1 base. The V gene's germline CDR1 is SEHNR and CDR2 FQNEAQ (reference sequence). The CDR3 sequence is 15 residues long.

This chain joins TRBV4-1 and TRBJ2-7; no reliable D call. The length of the CDR3 is 15 residues. Between the trimmed V and J ends, which lost 0 bases and 0 bases, there was a span of 9 bases. Germline V gene sequence: CDR1 MGHRA, CDR2 YSYEKL. The CDR3 here is CASSQEGLSSYEQYF. The DNA of the CDR3 is TGCGCCAGCAGCCAAGAGGGCCTGAGCTCCTACGAGCAGTACTTC.

V usage is TRBV9 and J usage is TRBJ2-2; 14 bases are a match to TRBD2. The germline V gene has CDR1 SGDLS and CDR2 YYNGEE. V lost 2 bases, J lost 6 bases, and 9 bases stayed unmatched. CDR3 length: 18 amino acids. The CDR3 nucleotides read TGTGCCAGCAGCGTTGGCACCGGGACTAGCGGGAGCGCCGGGGAGCTGTTTTTT. Encoded protein: CASSVGTGTSGSAGELFF. The entire variable domain, with the rest obtained from reference TRBV9 and TRBJ2-2, is as follows: DSGVTQTPKHLITATGQRVTLRCSPRSGDLSVYWYQQSLDQGLQFLIQYYNGEERAKGNILERFSAQQFPDLHSELNLSSLELGDSALYFCASSVGTGTSGSAGELFFGEGSRLTVL.

This clone was observed a few times. V and J are TRBV2 and TRBJ1-1, with D possibly TRBD1 on 6 matching bases. This CDR3 is built from 14 residues. V was pared by 2 bases and J by 6 bases, with 13 bases between. Germline-derived CDR1 and CDR2 are SNHLY and FYNNEI. The CDR3 here is CASSEMGAIAEAFF. CDR3 nucleotide sequence: TGTGCCAGCAGTGAAATGGGGGCGATCGCTGAAGCTTTCTTT.

The chain employs TRBV7-2 and TRBJ2-1; no firm D call. The CDR3 length is 14 residues. V dropped 2 bases and J dropped 10 bases, with 15 bases sitting between them. Germline loops: CDR1 SGHTA, CDR2 FQGNSA. CDR3 in amino acids: CASSLLPGVGEQFF. CDR3 nucleotides: TGTGCCAGCAGCTTACTTCCTGGGGTGGGCGAGCAGTTCTTC.

The genes are TRBV7-8 and TRBJ2-7; 13 bases agree with TRBD2. Trimming at V came to 4 bases and at J to 5 bases, leaving 17 bases not matched to a gene. Germline loops: CDR1 SGHVS, CDR2 FQNEAQ. The CDR3 sequence is 19 residues long. This CDR3 is CASSWKKLAGGPKSHEQYF. CDR3 DNA sequence: TGTGCCAGCAGCTGGAAGAAACTAGCGGGAGGGCCGAAATCCCACGAGCAGTACTTC. The full variable domain, with the rest looked up from reference TRBV7-8 and TRBJ2-7, is GAGVSQSPRYKVAKRGQDVALRCDPISGHVSLFWYQQALGQGPEFLTYFQNEAQLDKSGLPSDRFFAERPEGSVSTLKIQRTQQEDSAVYLCASSWKKLAGGPKSHEQYFGPGTRLTVT.